The 16 T cell receptor beta chains listed next were all sequenced from one sample in a study of radiotherapy plus CTLA-4 blockade in lung cancer. TCRdb's copy holds only in-frame clones and misses some; the assay was immunoSEQ multiplex PCR. This table holds about 28,000 clones, 70% to 80% found once. This specimen was peripheral blood, taken from a patient treated with radiotherapy plus ipilimumab. The receptors originated from a human donor with non-small cell lung cancer that progressed on radiotherapy plus ipilimumab.

The gene calls are TRBV2 and TRBJ2-3; TRBD2 aligns across 7 bases. The CDR3 runs to 16 residues. V shed 6 bases and J 1 base; nucleotides not matched to a gene: 10. CDR1 and CDR2 (germline): SNHLY, FYNNEI. CDR3 in amino acids: CASRGGGDAGTDTQYF. The CDR3, as DNA: TGTGCCAGCAGGGGTGGGGGGGACGCTGGCACAGATACGCAGTATTTT.

This sequence joins TRBV5-4 and TRBJ2-1; no clear D gene. This CDR3 has 13 amino acids. Between the trimmed V and J ends, which lost 0 bases and 5 bases, there was a span of 6 bases. Germline assignment: CDR1 SGHNT and CDR2 YYREEE (reference sequence). The DNA for the CDR3 is TGTGCCAGCAGCTTGGGGGTGCACAATGAGCAGTTCTTC. Translated: CASSLGVHNEQFF.

This rearrangement joins TRBV7-9 to TRBJ1-1; D not resolved. This CDR3 is 12 amino acids long. Germline V CDR1 and CDR2: SEHNR, FQNEAQ (reference sequence). Trimming took 6 bases from V and 10 from J, leaving 15 bases between them. The CDR3 reads CASRSSDLGAFF. The CDR3 nucleotides read TGTGCCAGCAGGAGTTCTGATTTGGGAGCTTTCTTT.

The chain combines TRBV6-5 with TRBJ1-1; 7 bases match TRBD1. Unmatched junction bases numbered 7, after V lost 7 bases and J lost 2 bases. The germline V gene has CDR1 MNHEY and CDR2 SVGAGI. CDR3 length equals 14 residues. The CDR3 DNA is TGTGCCAGCACCTCGACAGGGTTCAACACTGAAGCTTTCTTT. Amino acid sequence: CASTSTGFNTEAFF.

This chain connects TRBV28 to TRBJ2-3; 9 nucleotides line up with TRBD2. The CDR3 runs to 16 residues. V shed 9 bases, J shed 0 bases, and the junction held 10 bases outside the gene matches. From germline, CDR1 is MDHEN and CDR2 SYDVKM. CDR3 sequence (DNA): TGTGCCAGTCATCGCCCGACTAGCGGTAGCACAGATACGCAGTATTTT. Amino acids: CASHRPTSGSTDTQYF.

This chain uses TRBV11-2 with TRBJ1-3; possibly TRBD1 for D (6 bases). Germline CDR1 and CDR2: SGHAT and FQNNGV. Trimming took 2 bases from V and 3 from J, leaving 11 bases between them. The CDR3 loop spans 15 amino acids. CDR3 DNA: TGTGCCAGCAGCTTACGCCAGGGGAGTGGAAACACCATATATTTT. Its protein is CASSLRQGSGNTIYF.

A single count supports this clone. The CDR3 nucleotides are TGCGCCAGCAGTCCACTAGCGGGAGGTTTAGAGACCCAGTACTTC. Its translation is CASSPLAGGLETQYF. The chain carries TRBV10-2 and TRBJ2-5; 12 nucleotides line up with TRBD2. The germline V gene has CDR1 WSHSY and CDR2 SAAADI. J gave up 4 bases and V 5 bases, and 5 bases lay outside the gene matches. The CDR3 has 15 residues.

The chain links TRBV4-3 to TRBJ2-2; 9 nucleotides match TRBD2. This CDR3 comprises 16 residues. Looked up from germline, CDR1 is LGHNA and CDR2 is YSLEER. V gave up 2 bases and J gave up 3 bases; unmatched junction bases: 4. Here the CDR3 DNA reads TGCGCCAGCAGCCAATCGGGACTAGCACACACCGGGGAGCTGTTTTTT. Protein sequence: CASSQSGLAHTGELFF.

The chain combines TRBV7-2 with TRBJ2-7; D remains unclear. The CDR3 loop spans 14 amino acids. Germline V gene lookup returns CDR1 SGHTA and CDR2 FQGNSA. Trimming shortened V by 3 bases and J by 3 bases, and 12 bases separated the two germline ends. CDR3 in DNA: TGTGCCAGCAGCTTCTCCGGATCCGGCTACGAGCAGTACTTC. Translated, it gives CASSFSGSGYEQYF.

The rearrangement joins TRBV5-1 to TRBJ1-2; D gene unclear. The CDR3 totals 12 residues. Per germline, CDR1 SGHRS and CDR2 YFSETQ. The V gene lost 5 bases and the J gene lost 8 bases, with 13 bases spanning the gap. The CDR3: CASREPREGYTF. In DNA, the CDR3 is TGCGCCAGCAGAGAGCCTAGAGAGGGCTACACCTTC.

V is TRBV9 and J is TRBJ1-1; D remains ambiguous. Trimming took 4 bases from V and 5 from J, leaving 15 bases between them. This CDR3 is 14 amino acids long. The germline V gene has CDR1 SGDLS and CDR2 YYNGEE. The CDR3 spells CASSPPTGGTEAFF. CDR3 DNA sequence: TGTGCCAGCAGCCCCCCCACTGGAGGGACTGAAGCTTTCTTT.

This chain links TRBV6-1 with TRBJ2-1, with 8 positions matching TRBD1. The germline gives CDR1 MNHNS, CDR2 SASEGT. J lost 2 bases, V lost 0 bases, and 6 bases had no gene match. This CDR3 spans 17 amino acids. CDR3 region: CASSEALGQDTYNEQFF. The CDR3 DNA follows: TGTGCCAGCAGTGAAGCCCTGGGACAGGACACCTACAATGAGCAGTTCTTC.

The rearrangement links TRBV18 to TRBJ1-5, with TRBD1 identical over 9 bases. The CDR3 covers 14 residues. The germline V gene encodes CDR1 KGHSH and CDR2 LQKENI. V lost 3 bases and J lost 5; bases outside the gene matches: 2. Written as DNA, the CDR3 is TGTGCCAGCTCACCGGGACAGGGCGATCAGCCCCAGCATTTT. Translated: CASSPGQGDQPQHF.

The chain couples TRBV28 to TRBJ1-2; TRBD1 matches 9 bases. The length of the CDR3 is 14 residues. In germline, CDR1 is MDHEN, CDR2 SYDVKM. V lost 4 bases and J lost 6; bases outside the gene matches: 6. CDR3 in amino acids: CASSSLDRGNGYTF. Here the CDR3 DNA reads TGTGCCAGCAGTTCATTAGACAGGGGGAATGGCTACACCTTC.

V is TRBV7-9 and J is TRBJ2-7, with no clear D. V gave up 4 bases and J gave up 11 bases, with 18 bases separating them. The CDR3 is 13 residues long. Germline assignment: CDR1 SEHNR and CDR2 FQNEAQ (reference sequence). The CDR3 DNA is TGTGCCAGCAGCTCCGAACACAAAGGTCCGAAGTACTTC. Translated: CASSSEHKGPKYF.

The CDR3 nucleotides are TGTGCCAGCAGTTTGTCCCGGGGGCTCTTGAACGAGCAGTACTTC. Translation: CASSLSRGLLNEQYF. The J gene is TRBJ2-7, the V gene TRBV27; D is possibly TRBD1 or TRBD2 (6 bases each). The germline CDR1 and CDR2 sequences are MNHEY and SMNVEV (reference sequence). The CDR3 is made up of 15 amino acids. Trimming pared 3 bases from V and 5 bases from J, leaving 17 bases between.